The clone carrying this T cell receptor beta chain turned up a few times. The antigen remains unidentified. The source of the sample is a study of response to subunit inactivated influenza vaccine. The junction had 7 bases not matched to a gene; V was cut back by 3 bases and J by 3 bases. Germline CDR1 is LGHNA and CDR2 is YNFKEQ. The CDR3 covers 15 residues. MiXCR, applied by TCRdb to the RT-PCR reads, yields one record per CDR3 protein. In the table there are fewer than 700,000 distinct CDR3 sequences, 10% to 15% of which are singletons. Broader study findings: The authors suggested that few new T cells are recruited per seasonal influenza vaccination.

This TCR was sampled from a man aged 50-59 years who received an inactivated influenza vaccine. The sample was PBMCs from blood, taken 40 to 50 days after vaccination. The rearrangement joins TRBV4-2 to TRBJ1-2; 7 bases are a match to TRBD1. The chain's CDR3 is CASSHFRQGDYGYTF. The CDR3 bases are TGTGCCAGCAGCCATTTCCGACAGGGTGACTATGGCTACACCTTC.